The 6 T cell receptor beta chains listed next were all sequenced from one sample in a study of T cells after yellow fever vaccination. Via MiXCR, TCRdb re-called the 5' RACE reads, giving one row per CDR3 protein. The sample includes about 580,000 distinct CDR3 sequences, about 17% of them seen just once. This material consisted of PBMCs, taken less than 6 days after the first yellow fever vaccination. Receptor source: a man aged 18-30 years who received the YFV17D yellow fever vaccine.

Only a few counts were recorded for this clonotype. This chain uses TRBV20-1 with TRBJ1-6, with 9 positions matching TRBD1. The CDR3 sequence is 14 residues long. V was clipped by 6 bases and J by 7 bases; unmatched bases: 7. Germline V gives CDR1 DFQATT, CDR2 SNEGSKA (reference sequence). The chain's CDR3 is CSATGDRENSPLHF. The CDR3 DNA sequence: TGCAGTGCCACGGGGGACAGGGAAAATTCACCCCTCCACTTT.

The chain employs TRBV7-8 and TRBJ1-4, with D unresolved. CDR1 and CDR2 (germline): SGHVS, FQNEAQ. The V gene lost 3 bases and the J gene lost 2 bases, with 16 bases spanning the gap. This CDR3 spans 17 amino acids. The CDR3 DNA reads as TGTGCCAGCAGCTTGGATACGAGGGTTTGGACTAATGAAAAACTGTTTTTT. Translation: CASSLDTRVWTNEKLFF.

This clonotype was recorded a few times. The gene calls are TRBV7-2 and TRBJ2-3; D not certain. Between the trimmed V and J ends, which lost 2 bases and 0 bases, there was a span of 12 bases. CDR3 length: 16 amino acids. In germline, CDR1 is SGHTA, CDR2 FQGNSA. CDR3 DNA: TGTGCCAGCAGCTTACTTGGCACCTCTAGCACAGATACGCAGTATTTT. It translates to CASSLLGTSSTDTQYF.

The V gene is TRBV20-1, the J gene TRBJ1-1; D possibly corresponds to TRBD1 (6 bases). The CDR3 totals 16 residues. Germline assignment: CDR1 DFQATT and CDR2 SNEGSKA (reference sequence). V lost 6 bases and J lost 3, with 23 bases in between. CDR3 sequence (DNA): TGCAGTGCAGGAGGTGGTGGGGGGCGACCGGACACTGAAGCTTTCTTT. This codes for CSAGGGGGRPDTEAFF.

The table lists this clonotype with a few counts. This chain joins TRBV6-1 and TRBJ1-1, with 8 bases fitting TRBD1. The CDR3 has 14 residues. V lost 6 bases to trimming and J lost 4 bases; unmatched junction nucleotides: 7. Per the germline V gene, CDR1 is MNHNS and CDR2 is SASEGT. CDR3 loop: CASSPTTGATEAFF. Here the CDR3 DNA reads TGTGCCAGCAGCCCAACGACAGGGGCCACTGAAGCTTTCTTT.

This clonotype was counted between two and nine times. The rearrangement joins TRBV9 to TRBJ2-7; the match to TRBD2 covers 10 bases. Germline trimming cut 0 bases from V and 4 bases from J; bases unmatched to any gene: 4. CDR1 and CDR2 (germline): SGDLS, YYNGEE. The CDR3 consists of 15 residues. DNA of the CDR3: TGTGCCAGCAGCGTAGAGCCTAGCGGGAGTTACGAGCAGTACTTC. It yields the protein CASSVEPSGSYEQYF.